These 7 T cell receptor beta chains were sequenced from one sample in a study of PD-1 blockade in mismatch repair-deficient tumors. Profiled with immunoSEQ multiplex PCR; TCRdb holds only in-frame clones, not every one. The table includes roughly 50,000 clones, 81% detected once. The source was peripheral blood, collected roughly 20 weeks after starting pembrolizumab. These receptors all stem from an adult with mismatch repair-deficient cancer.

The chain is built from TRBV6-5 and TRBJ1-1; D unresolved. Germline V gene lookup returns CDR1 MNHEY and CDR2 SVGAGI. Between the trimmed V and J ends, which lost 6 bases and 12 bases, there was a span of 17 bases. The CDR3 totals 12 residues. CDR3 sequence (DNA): TGTGCCAGCAGGTCAGATGCGGACCGGACTTTCTTT. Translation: CASRSDADRTFF.

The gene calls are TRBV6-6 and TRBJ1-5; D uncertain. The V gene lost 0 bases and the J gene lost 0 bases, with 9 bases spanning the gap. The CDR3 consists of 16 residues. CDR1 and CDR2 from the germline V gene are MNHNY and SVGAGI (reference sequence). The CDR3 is CASSYSREYSNQPQHF. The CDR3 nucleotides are TGTGCCAGCAGTTACTCTCGCGAATATAGCAATCAGCCCCAGCATTTT.

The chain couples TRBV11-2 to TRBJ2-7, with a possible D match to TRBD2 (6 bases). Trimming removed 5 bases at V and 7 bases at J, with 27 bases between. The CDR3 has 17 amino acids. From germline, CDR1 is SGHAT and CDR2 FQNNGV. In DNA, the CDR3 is TGTGCCAGCAGCCCCATTCGGTCGCGGGGACCCTTCGGGGAGCAGTACTTC. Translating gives CASSPIRSRGPFGEQYF.

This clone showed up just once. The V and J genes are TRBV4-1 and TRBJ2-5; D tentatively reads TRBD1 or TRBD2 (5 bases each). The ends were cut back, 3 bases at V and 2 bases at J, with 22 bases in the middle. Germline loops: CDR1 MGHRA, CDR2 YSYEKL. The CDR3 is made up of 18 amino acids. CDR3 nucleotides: TGCGCCAGCAGCCAGTCCATTGGGGCAGGAGGTCTTCAAGAGACCCAGTACTTC. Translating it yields CASSQSIGAGGLQETQYF.

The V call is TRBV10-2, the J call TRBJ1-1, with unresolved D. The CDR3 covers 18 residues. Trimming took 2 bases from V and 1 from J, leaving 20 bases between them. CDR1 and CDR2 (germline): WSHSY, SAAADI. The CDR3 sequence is CASSERPVFGLSNTEAFF. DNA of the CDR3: TGCGCCAGCAGTGAGCGGCCTGTCTTTGGGCTATCGAACACTGAAGCTTTCTTT.

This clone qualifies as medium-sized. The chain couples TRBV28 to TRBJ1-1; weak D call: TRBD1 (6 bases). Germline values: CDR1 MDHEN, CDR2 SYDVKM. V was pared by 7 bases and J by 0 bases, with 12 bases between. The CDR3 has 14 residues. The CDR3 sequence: CASTTTGLNTEAFF. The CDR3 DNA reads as TGTGCCAGCACCACGACAGGCCTGAACACTGAAGCTTTCTTT.

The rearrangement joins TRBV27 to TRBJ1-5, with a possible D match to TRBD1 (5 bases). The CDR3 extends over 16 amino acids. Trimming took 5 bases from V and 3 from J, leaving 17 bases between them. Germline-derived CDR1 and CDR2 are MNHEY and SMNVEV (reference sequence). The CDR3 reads CASSGEGSRTNQPQHF. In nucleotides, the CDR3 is TGTGCCAGCAGTGGCGAGGGGTCCCGGACCAATCAGCCCCAGCATTTT.